The rows below give T cell receptor beta chains drawn from one sample of a study of shared clonotypes between healthy human individuals. Sequenced by immunoSEQ multiplex PCR; TCRdb stores in-frame clones only, minus some. The sample records some 1 million clones, under 80% being singletons. The sequenced sample consisted of memory CD4+ T cells sorted from blood. Receptor source: a man younger than 35 in good health. The CDR3 runs from the conserved cysteine through the conserved F or W. Fields, in order: V gene, CDR3 length, CDR3 protein.

TRBV7-2 | 15 | CASSPTVSLNTEAFF
TRBV5-5 | 15 | CASSIQPGPLYGYTF
TRBV27 | 15 | CASSSQTGGGTEAFF
TRBV6-1 | 15 | CASSEGKGRGYGYTF
TRBV6-1 | 14 | CASSEEAGVSPLHF
TRBV30 | 13 | CAWSVQETTEAFF
TRBV10-3 | 11 | CAISSGEKLFF
TRBV7-2 | 14 | CASSSSTSGVNQYF
TRBV6-1 | 12 | CASSEQTYEQYF
TRBV5-1 | 14 | CASSPGLSNEKLFF
TRBV5-1 | 14 | CASSLDGETYGYTF
TRBV30 | 13 | CAYTGQENSPLHF
TRBV5-1 | 14 | CASSTRTAAYEQYF
TRBV5-6 | 16 | CASTKKTGNSGNTIYF
TRBV2 | 12 | CASSLSGSGYTF
TRBV10-3 | 16 | CAISESVTGVTGELFF
TRBV7-2 | 14 | CASSLNMLEGTQYF
TRBV14 | 15 | CASSPSGRIYNEQFF
TRBV11-2 | 14 | CASSVGTNTGELFF
TRBV6-5 | 13 | CASSYSSGNTIYF
TRBV9 | 14 | CASSVTAANTEAFF
TRBV2 | 14 | CASSDFMGSGELFF
TRBV2 | 15 | CASSEANWGGETQYF
TRBV28 | 14 | CASSWEGGSSPLHF
TRBV29-1 | 13 | CSALLVFTDTQYF
TRBV5-4 | 15 | CASSLFGMGNQPQHF
TRBV5-1 | 14 | CASSLYGPSYEQYF
TRBV11-2 | 15 | CASSPNSGGQGTQYF
TRBV7-6 | 15 | CASSKGQGMNTEAFF
TRBV19 | 15 | CASSWGRGMNTEAFF
TRBV4-1 | 14 | CASSGSAGYNEQFF
TRBV6-1 | 13 | CASRADLSYEQYF
TRBV20-1 | 11 | CSARAGMGYTF
TRBV5-1 | 14 | CASSPPAAGYEQYF
TRBV18 | 16 | CASSPSSFLSTDTQYF
TRBV19 | 14 | CASSIRGQATEAFF
TRBV30 | 12 | CAWSVRQYEQYF
TRBV7-2 | 13 | CASSPGTRYEQYF
TRBV5-1 | 16 | CASSSRGGLNPGELFF
TRBV4-1 | 13 | CASSQDRGLPQHF
TRBV5-1 | 15 | CASSPRTGISYEQYF
TRBV25-1 | 13 | CASINILANEQYF
TRBV28 | 16 | CASSLSRGEPNYGYTF
TRBV4-2 | 15 | CASSQDGQPNEKLFF
TRBV7-2 | 18 | CASSLNLGLAMNTGELFF
TRBV7-8 | 14 | CASSLRMVVTEAFF
TRBV6-5 | 15 | CASSWGTANTGELFF
TRBV5-1 | 14 | CATTRDLTYNEQFF
TRBV19 | 14 | CASSHAGTTDTQYF
TRBV19 | 12 | CASSIQNQPQHF
TRBV14 | 14 | CASSQGSAFQGQYF
TRBV30 | 16 | CAWSVGQAGFSYEQYF
TRBV10-3 | 15 | CAIRDLGGTTDTQYF
TRBV7-2 | 15 | CASSLFWGPQETQYF
TRBV5-5 | 13 | CASSFTANYGYTF
TRBV27 | 12 | CASSPTNQPQHF
TRBV6-1 | 12 | CATGSSYNEQFF
TRBV29-1 | 12 | CSVQTNTGELFF